A few counts support the clone carrying this TCR beta chain. The target antigen is unknown. This sample is drawn from a study of post-analysis software for immune sequencing data. General study results and limits: Roughly 5 TRBV segments occurring more often in patients than controls included TRBV5-6, TRBV5-1 and TRBV20-1. The study found significantly lower normalized Chao1 diversity in multiple sclerosis patients than in controls.

Unique molecular identifiers tagged the TCR beta cDNA libraries. Input of about 1 to 11 million T cells yielded approximately 500,000 cDNA molecules. TCRdb reprocessed the PCR reads with MiXCR, giving one entry per CDR3 protein. Here the sample spans about 460,000 distinct CDR3 sequences, approximately 45% being singletons. CDR1 is SGHAT and CDR2 is FQDESV in the germline V gene (reference sequence). This CDR3 comprises 15 residues. The germline V and J ends were trimmed by 8 bases and 1 base, with 18 bases remaining between them. V is TRBV11-1 and J is TRBJ2-7, with D tentatively TRBD2 (6 bases). The clonotype comes from a girl aged 10-17 years with multiple sclerosis. The sample comprised blood. The CDR3 nucleotides are TGTGCCAGCGCCGAGGAGGGCCAGCCATCCTACGAGCAGTACTTC. The encoded protein is CASAEEGQPSYEQYF.